The 24 T cell receptor beta chains below come from one sample, sequenced in a study of molecular identifiers for immune sequencing clone quantification. Each CDR3 protein is one row after TCRdb ran MiXCR on the PCR reads. The table has about 640,000 distinct CDR3 sequences, approximately 20% seen once; the top ten hold 0.7% to 1%. Sequenced input: naive CD8+ T cells from blood, with Jurkat cell RNA spiked in. The subset was: FACS-sorted CD8+CD4-CCR7+CD45RA+ naive T cells. These receptors were obtained from a human donor in good health. Some libraries in this study had Jurkat cell RNA spiked in.

This clonotype has at least ten counts. The chain is built from TRBV7-9 and TRBJ2-7; 9 bases align to TRBD2. Germline V gene sequence: CDR1 SEHNR, CDR2 FQNEAQ (reference sequence). V lost 4 bases to trimming and J lost 0 bases; unmatched junction nucleotides: 4. The CDR3 loop spans 15 amino acids. The CDR3 DNA reads TGTGCCAGCAGCTCGGGACTAGCTAGCTCCTACGAGCAGTACTTC. As protein: CASSSGLASSYEQYF. Complete variable domain (other parts from reference TRBV7-9 and TRBJ2-7): DTGVSQNPRHKITKRGQNVTFRCDPISEHNRLYWYRQTLGQGPEFLTYFQNEAQLEKSRLLSDRFSAERPKGSFSTLEIQRTEQGDSAMYLCASSSGLASSYEQYFGPGTRLTVT.

There are many counts of this clonotype. This chain connects TRBV6-2 or TRBV6-3 to TRBJ2-5; 7 nucleotides agree with TRBD2. CDR3 length: 15 residues. The V segment lost 6 bases and the J segment 2 bases; nucleotides outside the gene matches: 9. Germline CDR1 MNHEY, CDR2 SVGEGT. This CDR3 is CASSPTAGQQETQYF. DNA for the CDR3: TGTGCCAGCAGCCCTACAGCGGGGCAACAAGAGACCCAGTACTTC.

This clonotype came up many times. The rearrangement links TRBV7-2 to TRBJ1-1, with D tentatively TRBD1 (6 bases). Trimming pared 3 bases from V and 3 bases from J, leaving 11 bases between. CDR3 length: 14 amino acids. Looked up from germline, CDR1 is SGHTA and CDR2 is FQGNSA. This CDR3 is CASSFLQGYTEAFF. CDR3 bases: TGTGCCAGCAGCTTTTTACAGGGTTACACTGAAGCTTTCTTT.

In this sample, this clonotype turned up a few times. The chain links TRBV12-3 or TRBV12-4 to TRBJ1-1; 7 bases are shared with TRBD1. V gave up 7 bases and J gave up 4 bases; unmatched junction bases: 3. CDR3 length: 12 amino acids. The CDR3 DNA reads TGTGCCAGCACGGCAGGGGGCACTGAAGCTTTCTTT. Its protein is CASTAGGTEAFF.

In its sample, this clonotype was seen a few times. CDR3 nucleotide sequence: TGTGCCACCAGTGATCCGGACAGACCCTACGAGCAGTACTTC. It encodes CATSDPDRPYEQYF. The chain carries TRBV24-1 and TRBJ2-7; D may be TRBD1 (6 bases). Germline CDR1 is KGHDR and CDR2 is SFDVKD. CDR3 length: 14 amino acids. V was pared by 3 bases and J by 2 bases, with 10 bases between.

The genes are TRBV5-1 and TRBJ1-1; 9 bases match TRBD1. J gave up 5 bases and V 6 bases, and 8 bases lay outside the gene matches. The CDR3 length is 14 residues. The germline gives CDR1 SGHRS, CDR2 YFSETQ. This CDR3 is CASNNRGPGTEAFF. CDR3 DNA: TGCGCCAGCAACAACAGGGGGCCGGGGACTGAAGCTTTCTTT. Full variable domain (rest looked up from reference TRBV5-1 and TRBJ1-1): KAGVTQTPRYLIKTRGQQVTLSCSPISGHRSVSWYQQTPGQGLQFLFEYFSETQRNKGNFPGRFSGRQFSNSRSEMNVSTLELGDSALYLCASNNRGPGTEAFFGQGTRLTVV.

This clonotype appeared many times. This chain connects TRBV14 to TRBJ1-1; D is uncertain. This CDR3 has 15 residues. CDR1 SGHDN and CDR2 FVKESK come from the germline V gene. V dropped 4 bases and J dropped 3 bases, with 15 bases sitting between them. CDR3 residues: CASSPIKVFDTEAFF. The CDR3 DNA follows: TGTGCCAGCAGCCCTATTAAGGTTTTTGACACTGAAGCTTTCTTT.

This clonotype occurred many times. V usage is TRBV19 and J usage is TRBJ2-3; D uncertain. V lost 6 bases, J lost 1 base, and 11 bases lay in between. Germline loops: CDR1 LNHDA, CDR2 SQIVND (reference sequence). The CDR3 contains 14 residues. DNA of the CDR3: TGTGCCAGTAGCGAAAGCGAGGGCACAGATACGCAGTATTTT. Translating it yields CASSESEGTDTQYF.

This clonotype appeared many times. The chain recombines TRBV20-1 with TRBJ1-2, with D possibly being TRBD1 (6 bases). Trimming took 0 bases from V and 3 from J, leaving 17 bases between them. This CDR3 is 16 amino acids long. CDR1 and CDR2 (germline): DFQATT, SNEGSKA (reference sequence). CDR3: CSARDLTGHLYYGYTF. CDR3 nucleotide sequence: TGCAGTGCTAGAGATCTGACAGGACATCTCTACTATGGCTACACCTTC.

There are a few counts of this clonotype. The chain carries TRBV20-1 and TRBJ2-7, with 12 bases identical to TRBD2. The CDR3 has 16 residues. The junction had 6 bases not matched to a gene; V was cut back by 0 bases and J by 3 bases. Germline lookup yields CDR1 DFQATT and CDR2 SNEGSKA (reference sequence). The CDR3 region is CSARDILAGGNYEQYF. The CDR3 DNA reads as TGCAGTGCTAGAGACATACTAGCGGGAGGTAACTACGAGCAGTACTTC.

This clonotype has ten or more counts. V and J are TRBV20-1 and TRBJ2-7; D gene ambiguous. Germline CDR1 DFQATT, CDR2 SNEGSKA (reference sequence). Trimming removed 5 bases at V and 3 bases at J, with 14 bases between. The CDR3 is 13 residues long. The CDR3 bases are TGCAGTGCTTACCGTAAAGAACTCTACGAGCAGTACTTC. Encoded protein: CSAYRKELYEQYF.

This clonotype turned up a few times. The rearrangement links TRBV2 to TRBJ1-1; TRBD1 matches 7 bases. CDR1 is SNHLY, CDR2 FYNNEI, per germline. V dropped 7 bases and J dropped 11; count of bases not matched to a gene: 22. CDR3 size: 16 residues. CDR3 DNA sequence: TGTGCCAGCACCGAGGGTCCAGGGGGGCTACCCTTCTTGGCTTTCTTT. It encodes CASTEGPGGLPFLAFF.

This sequence joins TRBV4-1 and TRBJ2-7; TRBD2 matches at 7 bases. CDR1 and CDR2 from the germline V gene are MGHRA and YSYEKL. The CDR3 runs 15 residues. Trimming removed 3 bases from V and 2 bases from J; junction bases left unmatched: 7. In DNA, the CDR3 is TGCGCCAGCAGCCAGGGCCTAGCGGAAGCCTACGAGCAGTACTTC. Encoded protein: CASSQGLAEAYEQYF.

The chain carries TRBV4-3 and TRBJ2-1; D is undetermined. Trimming shortened V by 0 bases and J by 5 bases, and 5 bases separated the two germline ends. This CDR3 comprises 13 residues. The germline gives CDR1 LGHNA, CDR2 YSLEER. The CDR3 loop is CASSQEGDNEQFF. CDR3 in DNA: TGCGCCAGCAGCCAAGAAGGTGACAATGAGCAGTTCTTC.

This clonotype was detected a few times. The rearrangement joins TRBV5-5 to TRBJ1-6, with TRBD1 matching over 8 bases. Germline V lookup: CDR1 SGHKS, CDR2 YYEKEE (reference sequence). CDR3 length equals 16 residues. Trimming at V came to 2 bases and at J to 9 bases, leaving 10 bases not matched to a gene. The CDR3 sequence is CASSFSWTGLGSPLHF. The CDR3 DNA reads as TGTGCCAGCAGCTTTTCGTGGACAGGGCTCGGTTCACCCCTCCACTTT.

This clonotype was seen many times. The chain uses TRBV30 and TRBJ2-1; 7 bases fit TRBD2. The CDR3 totals 15 residues. Germline V gene data show CDR1 as GTSNPN and CDR2 as SVGIG (reference sequence). Trimming removed 4 bases from V and 3 bases from J; junction bases left unmatched: 9. The CDR3 region has the DNA TGTGCCTGGACCCGAGGACGGACTAGCTACAATGAGCAGTTCTTC. Amino acids: CAWTRGRTSYNEQFF.

This clonotype was counted at least ten times. This chain connects TRBV7-2 to TRBJ2-1, with D perhaps TRBD2 (6 bases). The ends were cut back, 6 bases at V and 0 bases at J, with 12 bases in the middle. Germline V lookup: CDR1 SGHTA, CDR2 FQGNSA. The CDR3 is 15 amino acids. The CDR3 region is CASRPAGLSYNEQFF. The CDR3 DNA reads as TGTGCCAGCAGGCCAGCGGGCCTCTCCTACAATGAGCAGTTCTTC.

This clonotype has a count of ten or more. The genes are TRBV6-2 or TRBV6-3 and TRBJ1-1; 8 nucleotides match TRBD1. This CDR3 is built from 13 residues. After removal of 5 bases from V and 6 bases from J, the junction contained 5 bases not matched to a gene. Germline V gene data show CDR1 as MNHEY and CDR2 as SVGEGT. CDR3 in amino acids: CASSLPGQAEAFF. CDR3 sequence (DNA): TGTGCCAGCAGTCTTCCGGGACAGGCTGAAGCTTTCTTT.

Many counts were recorded for this clonotype. The J gene is TRBJ2-5, the V gene TRBV12-5; unclear D gene. V lost 1 base, J lost 4 bases, and 22 bases lay in between. The germline CDR1 and CDR2 sequences are LGHNT and FRNRAP. CDR3 size: 18 residues. CDR3 amino acids: CASGLEMRLGGYTETQYF. The CDR3, as DNA: TGTGCTAGTGGTTTGGAGATGAGGTTGGGTGGATATACAGAGACCCAGTACTTC.

With respect to this clonotype: This may arise from a read error, as a much more abundant clone is one base away. This chain connects TRBV4-1 to TRBJ2-7, with 12 positions matching TRBD2. V was pared by 2 bases and J by 2 bases, with 1 base of the junction left unmatched. The CDR3 loop spans 15 amino acids. The germline V gene encodes CDR1 MGHRA and CDR2 YSYEKL. Here the CDR3 reads CASSQRLAGAYEQYF. Here the CDR3 DNA reads TGCGCCAGCAGCCAACGACTAGCGGGAGCCTACGAGCAGTACTTC.

This clonotype was detected only a few times. The rearrangement uses TRBV19 and TRBJ1-5; weak D call: TRBD1 (5 bases). The CDR3 contains 15 residues. V was shortened by 3 bases and J by 0 bases, with 9 bases between the two germline ends. The V gene's germline CDR1 is LNHDA and CDR2 SQIVND (reference sequence). CDR3 sequence: CASSISTDSNQPQHF. The CDR3 DNA is TGTGCCAGTAGTATCTCGACAGATAGCAATCAGCCCCAGCATTTT.

This clonotype was counted ten times or more. V and J are TRBV5-8 and TRBJ2-7, with D hard to call. V lost 4 bases to trimming and J lost 5 bases, with 10 bases between them. Looked up from germline, CDR1 is SGHTS and CDR2 is YDEGEE. This CDR3 spans 12 amino acids. CDR3 bases: TGTGCCAGCAGCCTCCAACCGGACGAGCAGTACTTC. Translation gives CASSLQPDEQYF.

Many counts were recorded for this clonotype. The chain uses TRBV20-1 and TRBJ2-7, with D unresolved. The CDR3 extends over 16 amino acids. V lost 5 bases, J lost 2 bases, and 22 bases lay in between. Germline V CDR1 and CDR2: DFQATT, SNEGSKA (reference sequence). The chain's CDR3 is CSARVIDAQRPYEQYF. The CDR3 DNA follows: TGCAGTGCTCGAGTTATTGACGCACAGCGCCCCTACGAGCAGTACTTC.

A word on this clonotype: This may be a read error: a much more frequent sequence differs by one nucleotide. V and J are TRBV2 and TRBJ1-4; 7 bases map to TRBD1. Germline CDR1 is SNHLY and CDR2 is FYNNEI. There are 14 residues in the CDR3. This CDR3 is CASRDRTSNKKLFF. CDR3 nucleotide sequence: TGTGCCAGCAGGGACAGGACTTCTAATAAAAAACTGTTTTTT.